The clone carrying this T cell receptor (beta chain) has only one observation. Its antigen remains unidentified. These data are taken from a study of cytomegalovirus exposure and HLA in healthy donors. Study information: Researchers found that about 84% of 398 genotyped donors fell within the Caucasian-associated ancestry cluster. Study results and caveats: Within a later analysis, the majority of CMV-associated TCR beta chains appeared HLA-restricted.

The germline V gene has CDR1 SGHNT and CDR2 YYREEE (reference sequence). Trimming left V 0 bases short and J 12 bases short, with 7 bases between. The CDR3 totals 11 residues. This PCR relied on a set of 60 Vbeta primers and 13 Jbeta primers. TCRdb's copy holds only in-frame clones and misses some; the assay was immunoSEQ multiplex PCR. The sample yields approximately 180,000 clones, about 88% seen once. Healthy individuals who donated bone marrow served as the donors. The clonotype was recovered from a woman aged 18-29 years in good health and CMV-seronegative. J is TRBJ2-1 and V is TRBV5-4; D is unclear. The sample was PBMCs. The CDR3 nucleotides are TGTGCCAGCAGCTTGGGCGCTTTGCAGTTCTTC. It yields the protein CASSLGALQFF.